This T cell receptor beta chain comes out of a study of T cells expressing NK-cell markers. At the level of the study: There were seven HCMV-seropositive donors and one seronegative donor among the eight sequenced.

Germline V gene sequence: CDR1 MNHNS, CDR2 SASEGT. The CDR3 totals 11 residues. Using the 5' RACE reads, TCRdb records one entry per CDR3 protein without DNA. The sample holds about 380,000 distinct CDR3 sequences. The receptor was isolated from a man aged 18-70 years in good health. This chain connects TRBV6-1 to TRBJ2-1; the TRBD1 assignment by TCRdb is unverifiable without DNA. The sequenced sample consisted of blood T cells: a sorted CD56 or NKG2C T cell subset, CD4+ or CD8+ T cells, or bulk PBMC T cells (not recorded which). This CDR3 reads CASSELGGQFF.